This T cell receptor (beta chain) was retrieved from a study of cytomegalovirus exposure and HLA in healthy donors (dated by TCRdb to 2017 to 2019). About the study as a whole: An earlier analysis of some 600 of the donors reported under 300 Gb of sequence data and 117 million unique TCR beta sequences obtained from some 170 million T cells. An early release that covered 500 to 800 HLA-typed donors contained about 300 gigabases of sequencing data and 80 million or so unique TCR sequences. Of the 300 to 400 genotyped donors, roughly 80% fell in the genetic ancestry cluster associated with self-reported Caucasian donors. The study aimed to test whether cataloging public T cell receptors could reveal signatures of past pathogen exposure. Using immunosequencing, the study profiled T cell repertoires from about 610 subjects and related those repertoires to cytomegalovirus serostatus. In addition to the first cohort of 666 subjects, a separate validation cohort of 130 or so different subjects was used. To predict cytomegalovirus infection status, the study brought together high-throughput TCR immunosequencing, statistical association of individual TCRs with disease status, and machine learning. To study patterns of TCR occurrence, a later analysis re-analyzed previously published TCR beta repertoires from around 670 donors and added high-resolution HLA genotyping. Rather than drawing on any new phenotypic data, the later analysis identified candidate immune exposures from TCR beta sequences and the way those sequences occurred across donors. An earlier analysis of some 500 of the donors applied high-throughput TCR beta sequencing to assess whether each TCR beta V gene segment acted as functional or pseudogenic. Donor age, sex, ethnicity and CMV serostatus were collected together with the repertoire data. A later genetic analysis used genome-wide SNP genotypes for about 60% of the 666 donors, treating that subset as a discovery cohort. All discovery cohort repertoires had been generated using a single sequencing platform. Both class I and class II loci were covered by HLA typing, at four-digit resolution. The number of donors typed differed by locus, with roughly 629-640 for A, B, C, DRB1 and DQB1, approximately 500 for DQA1, 600 to 610 for DPA1, and approximately 470 for DPB1. About five DR-DQ haplotypes were handled as single units for association and clustering, since linkage in the cohort was strong. Across 398 genotyped donors of the cohort, an average of roughly 230,000 unique TCR beta nucleotide sequences per donor were sequenced, and approximately 17% of those sequences were non-productive. Overall results and qualifications from the work: The only immune exposure information available for the cohort was CMV serostatus. About 17 rarely observed V segments, including chromosome 9 orphons, were excluded from the earlier analysis of about 600 of the donors because counts were too low. While some public TCRs were present in many individuals, most TCR sequences turned up only very rarely across donors. When HLA alleles, especially DR and DQ, strongly co-occurred, TCR associations were difficult to assign to individual alleles. A further reported finding was that TCR beta sequences accurately predicted the HLA-A and HLA-B alleles for most subjects in the first cohort. Compared with the approximately 670-donor mean, donors in an Asian-associated ancestry cluster had fewer N-insertions in productive TCRs, according to a later genetic analysis. A later analysis reported that several top co-occurrence clusters appeared linked to parvovirus B19, influenza, CMV and Epstein-Barr virus. The cohort was sequenced for TCR beta chains only, and without alpha or paired-chain data the features that could be detected were limited. The sequencing pipeline was judged likely to have produced a cluster of highly shared sequence variants as a technical artifact. The classifier was reported to diagnose cytomegalovirus status with high specificity and sensitivity in both the original cohort and the validation cohort. The study gave a list of 150 to 200 TCR beta chains associated with cytomegalovirus. Most CMV-associated TCR beta chains appeared to be HLA-restricted in a later analysis, and the HLA associations seemed to be driven largely by CMV exposure. The authors suggested that the approach could potentially be extended to other disease states and immunological phenotypes. A later analysis found that TCR association rates varied across HLA loci, with DRB1 alleles showing the most associated TCRs and HLA-C alleles the fewest. In an earlier analysis of fewer than 700 of the donors, most TCR beta V segments appeared in productive rearrangements about 87% or about 30% of the time, broadly matching IMGT annotations. An association between a missense DCLRE1C variant and V-gene and J-gene trimming of TCR beta chains was found in a later genetic analysis and replicated in an independent cohort. Correlated functional status among segregating V segments might reflect linkage disequilibrium, but an unknown experimental factor could not be ruled out. In vitro tests confirmed that a few of the cytomegalovirus-associated TCR beta chains recognize cytomegalovirus antigens. At a false discovery rate of 0.05, a later analysis linked roughly 17,000 TCR beta sequences to specific HLA alleles. Sequencing depth was assumed to be roughly uniform across donors in the presence/absence analyses, though that assumption may not hold. Compared with equally common non-associated chains, HLA-associated TCR beta chains in a later analysis were more clonally expanded and had lower generation probabilities. Because HLA typing was missing for some donors at each locus, association tests included only the typed subset.

A remark on this clone: Its target antigen remains unknown. Nothing much larger sits one base from this clone, and base qualities are not available.

The cohort consisted of 650 to 850 healthy bone marrow donors. Cohort members were all nominally healthy when sampled, although unrecorded immune exposures were likely present. The donor was CMV seropositive and belonged to the group of 270 or so seropositive cohort members. A peripheral blood sample was provided by each donor, and peripheral blood mononuclear cells were used for TCR beta sequencing. Genomic DNA extraction from the blood cell samples was performed with the Qiagen DNeasy Blood Extraction Kit. Library preparation employed the immunoSEQ multiplex PCR assay. For the multiplex PCR, a mixture combining 60 forward primers for TCR Vbeta segments and 13 reverse primers for TCR Jbeta segments was used. The CDR3 region of rearranged TCR beta genes was amplified from genomic DNA by a multiplex PCR assay. The amplified TCR beta libraries were sequenced on the Illumina HiSeq System as 87-base-pair reads. On the study's bioinformatics: A later analysis counted approximately 74 million unique TCR beta chains across the roughly 700 repertoires, and some 12 million of these chains were shared by at least two donors. Raw reads were error-corrected and collapsed into unique sequences with a nearest-neighbor algorithm that merged closely related sequences to remove PCR and sequencing errors. V, D and J gene segments were assigned by aligning CDR3 sequences to IMGT reference sequences. Each retained sequence needed at least a six-nucleotide match to both a V gene segment and a J gene segment. A rearrangement counted as productive if the CDR3 had no stop codons and remained in frame with V and J, and every other rearrangement counted as non-productive. Following IMGT convention, CDR3 was defined as the stretch from the second conserved V-encoded cysteine up to the conserved J-encoded phenylalanine. In an earlier analysis of around 600 of the donors, sequences lacking an unambiguous match to a single V gene segment were excluded. An earlier analysis of 587 of the donors classified V segments as functional when productive rearrangements were above 56.7% and as segregating when the standard deviation between donors was above 5%. A statistical classification framework was developed to diagnose cytomegalovirus status using the catalog of TCR beta chain sequences. In a later analysis, TCR nucleotide sequences were compared against IMGT/GENE-DB human TR gene sequences so that V and J genes could be assigned. The TCRdist pipeline was used in a later analysis to assign CDR3 sequences and most-parsimonious VDJ recombination scenarios. A later analysis defined each TCR beta chain by its CDR3 amino acid sequence plus V-gene family, and excluded reads lacking a unique V-gene family. As a way to deal with suspected cross-contamination and a sequencing artifact, a later analysis dropped roughly 620 nucleotide sequences that were highly shared and had low generation probability. For each public chain, a later analysis derived a clonal expansion index from normalized ranks of inferred template counts within each repertoire. In a later analysis, generation probabilities were computed with a VDJ recombination model fitted to out-of-frame rearrangements, and the resulting probabilities were checked against IGoR. In a later analysis, TCR-TCR, TCR-HLA and TCR-CMV co-occurrence was scored with hypergeometric tests, and a repertoire-size bias correction was applied to TCR pairs. A later analysis estimated false discovery rates by permuting HLA or CMV assignments 20 times. In a later analysis, co-occurring TCRs were grouped using DBSCAN, and TCRdist sequence similarity was added for clustering within HLA-allele-positive subsets. Repertoires with fewer than 30,000 or more than 120,000 public chains were left out of co-occurrence clustering, as were about 5 repertoires with anomalous nucleotide sharing. TCRdb carries this immuneACCESS record with in-frame sequences only. Its versions omit some clonotypes, under half of them owing to an unresolved V gene in the studies checked, with the rest unexplained. The V and J calls and clone size are taken from that table; D and trimming were inferred from the DNA. In all, the sample holds under 85,000 clones, and 74% of those were seen once. The biggest ten clones account for approximately 21% of the sample.

This sequence was found in a woman in her 30s in good health and CMV-seropositive. The specimen was PBMCs.

The CDR3 sequence is CASSPTDGFTEAFF. The nucleotide sequence is given as TGTGCCAGCTCACCCACAGACGGATTCACTGAAGCTTTCTTT. The sequence joins TRBV18 to TRBJ1-1; a confident D gene designation cannot be given. Trimming removed 3 bases from V and 4 bases from J, leaving 12 bases between the germline ends. According to the germline V gene, CDR1 reads KGHSH and CDR2 reads LQKENI. There are 14 amino acids in the CDR3, from cysteine to phenylalanine inclusive. The retained sequence is limited to the CDR3, 42 bases, with the frame set at the first base.